These 25 T cell receptor beta chains originate from one sample sequenced in a study of OX40 agonist ivuxolimab in advanced cancers. Here immunoSEQ multiplex PCR was the method, and the copy in TCRdb shows in-frame clones only, minus some. In the table there are 38,000 or so clones, roughly nine tenths of which are singletons. The source was CD4+ or CD8+ T cells sorted from blood, collected in a trial of the OX40 agonist ivuxolimab. Receptors were obtained from an adult with an advanced solid tumor such as melanoma, head and neck, liver or kidney cancer.

This chain uses TRBV19 with TRBJ1-6; D not certain. Germline CDR1 is LNHDA and CDR2 is SQIVND (reference sequence). The ends were cut back, 5 bases at V and 2 bases at J, with 10 bases in the middle. This CDR3 comprises 15 residues. The DNA for the CDR3 is TGTGCCAGTAGTGCCCTACCGCCCTATAATTCACCCCTCCACTTT. This encodes CASSALPPYNSPLHF. Full variable domain (missing parts from reference TRBV19 and TRBJ1-6): DGGITQSPKYLFRKEGQNVTLSCEQNLNHDAMYWYRQDPGQGLRLIYYSQIVNDFQKGDIAEGYSVSREKKESFPLTVTSAQKNPTAFYLCASSALPPYNSPLHFGNGTRLTVT.

The chain employs TRBV5-4 and TRBJ2-1; no clear D. Deletions cut 0 bases from V and 4 bases from J, with 5 bases between. The CDR3 runs to 13 residues. Germline assignment: CDR1 SGHNT and CDR2 YYREEE (reference sequence). The CDR3 is CASSLEEYNEQFF. CDR3 in DNA: TGTGCCAGCAGCTTGGAGGAATACAATGAGCAGTTCTTC.

The V gene is TRBV6-1, the J gene TRBJ1-1, with D unresolved. The CDR3 is 14 residues long. The germline V gene encodes CDR1 MNHNS and CDR2 SASEGT. Trimming took 2 bases from V and 1 from J, leaving 8 bases between them. The CDR3 DNA sequence: TGTGCCAGCAGTGAACTACGGGGGAACACTGAAGCTTTCTTT. Translation: CASSELRGNTEAFF.

The chain is built from TRBV23-1 and TRBJ2-1, with 11 bases lining up with TRBD1. TRBV23-1 is assigned to the ORF class and has an uncertain function. J gave up 8 bases and V 4 bases, and 13 bases lay outside the gene matches. The CDR3 consists of 17 residues. In DNA, the CDR3 is TGCGCCAGCAGTCGTGATGGGGGACAGGGGGTTCCGGATGAGCAGTTCTTC. Its protein is CASSRDGGQGVPDEQFF.

CDR3 DNA sequence: TGCGCCAGCAGCCAAGATTCAAGTAACACTGAAGCTTTCTTT. Translation gives CASSQDSSNTEAFF. This chain links TRBV4-3 with TRBJ1-1; D ambiguous. CDR3 length: 14 residues. Between the trimmed V and J ends, which lost 0 bases and 2 bases, there was a span of 7 bases. Germline loops: CDR1 LGHNA, CDR2 YSLEER.

This chain joins TRBV20-1 and TRBJ2-7, with D uncertain. Germline loops: CDR1 DFQATT, CDR2 SNEGSKA (reference sequence). The CDR3 loop spans 10 amino acids. V was shortened by 3 bases and J by 7 bases, with 7 bases between the two germline ends. The CDR3 bases are TGCAGTGCTAGTGAAGGGGAGCAGTACTTC. Translation gives CSASEGEQYF.

The V call is TRBV11-2, the J call TRBJ2-7; D remains unclear. The CDR3 length is 14 residues. CDR1 is SGHAT, CDR2 FQNNGV, per germline. V dropped 2 bases and J dropped 3 bases, with 11 bases sitting between them. Here the CDR3 reads CASSLPGSDYEQYF. In nucleotides, the CDR3 is TGTGCCAGCAGCTTACCGGGCTCAGACTACGAGCAGTACTTC.

The CDR3 DNA is TGTGCCACCTCAAACTGGGGACAGGGGGGATTGGTGAATGGCTACACCTTC. Its translation: CATSNWGQGGLVNGYTF. The genes are TRBV28 and TRBJ1-2, with 11 nucleotides matching TRBD1. The germline V gene has CDR1 MDHEN and CDR2 SYDVKM. V was clipped by 10 bases and J by 6 bases; unmatched bases: 19. The CDR3 spans 17 residues.

This rearrangement joins TRBV6-5 to TRBJ2-2; TRBD2 is a possible D gene (6 bases). This CDR3 has 15 residues. V lost 8 bases to trimming and J lost 7 bases, with 20 bases between them. Germline V gene data show CDR1 as MNHEY and CDR2 as SVGAGI. CDR3 DNA sequence: TGTGCCAGCTCAAGAGGGACTCTTGGGGGCGGGGAGCTGTTTTTT. Amino acid sequence: CASSRGTLGGGELFF.

This clone was seen at least ten times. The rearrangement joins TRBV4-3 to TRBJ2-2; no definite D call. V lost 4 bases and J lost 6, with 6 bases in between. This CDR3 has 12 residues. In germline, CDR1 is LGHNA, CDR2 YSLEER. CDR3 amino acids: CASSLGSGELFF. The CDR3 DNA is TGCGCCAGCAGCCTTGGATCCGGGGAGCTGTTTTTT.

The chain is built from TRBV7-2 and TRBJ2-3; D is unresolved. Germline assignment: CDR1 SGHTA and CDR2 FQGNSA. Trimming left V 2 bases short and J 0 bases short, with 12 bases between. CDR3 length: 16 amino acids. The DNA of the CDR3 is TGTGCCAGCAGCTTACATCCCCCGGAAAGCACAGATACGCAGTATTTT. Its translation is CASSLHPPESTDTQYF. Supplemented by reference TRBV7-2 and TRBJ2-3, the full variable domain reads GAGVSQSPSNKVTEKGKDVELRCDPISGHTALYWYRQSLGQGLEFLIYFQGNSAPDKSGLPSDRFSAERTGGSVSTLTIQRTQQEDSAVYLCASSLHPPESTDTQYFGPGTRLTVL.

The chain carries TRBV25-1 and TRBJ1-4; D is perhaps TRBD1 (5 bases). V gave up 7 bases and J gave up 10 bases, with 10 bases separating them. This CDR3 has 11 amino acids. The V gene's germline CDR1 is MGHDK and CDR2 SYGVNS. The CDR3, as DNA: TGTGCCAGCACTTTGGGGCCAAAACTGTTTTTT. It yields the protein CASTLGPKLFF.

The chain carries TRBV2 and TRBJ1-2, with no clear D. This CDR3 comprises 14 residues. Germline V gene data show CDR1 as SNHLY and CDR2 as FYNNEI. The V end lost 7 bases, the J end lost 3 bases, and 15 bases lay between the germline ends. Here the CDR3 DNA reads TGTGCCAGCAATGAGAGAGTCTTTGACTATGGCTACACCTTC. Its protein product is CASNERVFDYGYTF.

The rearrangement links TRBV9 to TRBJ2-1; D uncertain. This CDR3 region has 15 residues. Trimming cost V 0 bases and J 0 bases, with 7 bases left between them. Looked up from germline, CDR1 is SGDLS and CDR2 is YYNGEE. CDR3 sequence: CASSVGGFSYNEQFF. Here the CDR3 DNA reads TGTGCCAGCAGCGTAGGGGGTTTCTCCTACAATGAGCAGTTCTTC.

The V gene is TRBV9, the J gene TRBJ2-2, with D perhaps TRBD1 (5 bases). The CDR3 runs 14 residues. Deletions cut 0 bases from V and 10 bases from J, with 13 bases between. Germline assignment: CDR1 SGDLS and CDR2 YYNGEE. The CDR3 protein is CASSVATGPEELFF. The CDR3 bases are TGTGCCAGCAGCGTAGCCACAGGCCCGGAGGAGCTGTTTTTT.

Concerning this clone: Other nucleotide sequences in the sample specify the same CDR3. This rearrangement joins TRBV28 to TRBJ2-5; D unresolved. This CDR3 region has 11 residues. V was clipped by 2 bases and J by 5 bases, with 3 bases between them. Germline CDR1 is MDHEN and CDR2 is SYDVKM. The CDR3 coding sequence is TGTGCCAGCAGTTTAAGGGAGACCCAGTACTTC. It translates to CASSLRETQYF.

The rearrangement uses TRBV14 and TRBJ2-7; D possibly uses TRBD1 or TRBD2 (5 bases each). This CDR3 has 15 amino acids. From germline, CDR1 is SGHDN and CDR2 FVKESK. V dropped 2 bases and J dropped 4 bases, with 15 bases sitting between them. The CDR3 bases are TGTGCCAGCAGCCAATATGGGGCACGGGGTTACGAGCAGTACTTC. Protein sequence: CASSQYGARGYEQYF.

The chain couples TRBV9 to TRBJ1-6; D might be TRBD1 (6 bases). CDR1 is SGDLS, CDR2 YYNGEE, per germline. The CDR3 totals 15 residues. V lost 0 bases and J 8 bases, leaving 12 bases between the germline ends. The CDR3, as DNA: TGTGCCAGCAGCGTAGGGGGGGCAGGCGATTCACCCCTCCACTTT. It encodes CASSVGGAGDSPLHF.

This clone appeared a few times. The genes are TRBV6-6 and TRBJ2-7; a weak D match, TRBD2 (6 bases). Trimming removed 4 bases from V and 2 bases from J, with 18 bases in between. The CDR3 extends over 16 amino acids. Germline CDR1 is MNHNY and CDR2 is SVGAGI (reference sequence). Written as DNA, the CDR3 is TGTGCCAGCAGTTCGACCTCCCAGGGCGGGGCCTACGAGCAGTACTTC. It codes for CASSSTSQGGAYEQYF.

A single count supports this clone. The chain recombines TRBV27 with TRBJ2-5, with D maybe TRBD2 (7 bases). The end of the DNA aligns better with TRBJ2-7, so the J call may be wrong. Germline CDR1 reads MNHEY; CDR2 reads SMNVEV (reference sequence). The CDR3 has 13 amino acids. Here the CDR3 reads CATAGGGANEQYF. CDR3 sequence (DNA): TGTGCCACCGCCGGTGGGGGGGCGAACGAGCAGTACTTC.

The chain employs TRBV29-1 and TRBJ2-7, with D possibly TRBD2 on 6 matching bases. Trimming pared 3 bases from V and 0 bases from J, leaving 6 bases between. The CDR3 runs to 12 residues. Germline V CDR1 and CDR2: SQVTM, ANQGSEA. CDR3 loop: CSVEEGSYEQYF. The CDR3 region has the DNA TGCAGCGTTGAGGAGGGCTCCTACGAGCAGTACTTC.

The chain carries TRBV2 and TRBJ2-7; D unresolved. CDR1 is SNHLY and CDR2 is FYNNEI in the germline V gene. This CDR3 is built from 11 residues. V lost 4 bases, J lost 7 bases, and 8 bases lay in between. The CDR3 reads CASSAGLEQYF. CDR3 in DNA: TGTGCCAGCAGTGCTGGATTGGAGCAGTACTTC. The whole variable domain, remainder taken from reference TRBV2 and TRBJ2-7, is EPEVTQTPSHQVTQMGQEVILRCVPISNHLYFYWYRQILGQKVEFLVSFYNNEISEKSEIFDDQFSVERPDGSNFTLKIRSTKLEDSAMYFCASSAGLEQYFGPGTRLTVT.

V is TRBV5-4 and J is TRBJ2-3; 10 bases fit TRBD2. J gave up 4 bases and V 7 bases, and 6 bases lay outside the gene matches. The germline gives CDR1 SGHNT, CDR2 YYREEE (reference sequence). CDR3 length: 14 residues. For the CDR3, the DNA is TGTGCCAGCGAGAGCGGGGGGGCCGCAGATACGCAGTATTTT. Its protein is CASESGGAADTQYF.

The V gene is TRBV4-1, the J gene TRBJ1-5; D is possibly TRBD1 (5 bases). Looked up from germline, CDR1 is MGHRA and CDR2 is YSYEKL. CDR3 size: 14 residues. V was pared by 3 bases and J by 6 bases, with 12 bases between. The CDR3 here is CASSHLGGFQPQHF. CDR3 bases: TGCGCCAGCAGCCATTTGGGGGGGTTTCAGCCCCAGCATTTT.

This chain links TRBV27 with TRBJ2-5; perhaps TRBD1 as D (6 bases). The DNA end favors TRBJ2-7, so the J call may be wrong. The CDR3 is made up of 14 amino acids. Germline-derived CDR1 and CDR2 are MNHEY and SMNVEV (reference sequence). The chain's CDR3 is CASSLDRGGYEQYF. The CDR3 nucleotides are TGTGCCAGCAGTTTGGACAGAGGTGGGTACGAGCAGTACTTC.